Below, 12 T cell receptor beta chains from the same sample are listed, as sequenced in a study of Ad26.COV2.S vaccination and SARS-CoV-2 variants. Method: immunoSEQ multiplex PCR; TCRdb's copy keeps in-frame clones and lacks some. The table lists roughly 100,000 clones, about 78% of them singletons. The sequencing used peripheral blood, collected after recovery from COVID-19. These receptors all stem from a human donor who had recovered from COVID-19.

The V and J genes are TRBV20-1 and TRBJ2-3; D is uncertain. Trimming removed 3 bases from V and 3 bases from J, with 13 bases in between. In germline, CDR1 is DFQATT, CDR2 SNEGSKA (reference sequence). The CDR3 consists of 14 residues. The CDR3 coding sequence is TGCAGTGCTAGTTACGGTTTGGAGACAGATACGCAGTATTTT. It encodes CSASYGLETDTQYF.

V is TRBV10-2 and J is TRBJ2-1; 10 nucleotides match TRBD2. Germline values: CDR1 WSHSY, CDR2 SAAADI. The J segment lost 4 bases and the V segment lost 6 bases, leaving 6 bases of the junction unmatched. This CDR3 contains 15 residues. CDR3 sequence reads: CASRGGTSAYNEQFF. The CDR3 nucleotides read TGCGCCAGCAGAGGAGGGACTAGCGCTTACAATGAGCAGTTCTTC.

The CDR3 reads CASSLGRGYGYTF. The CDR3 DNA reads TGTGCCAGCAGCTTAGGTCGGGGGTATGGCTACACCTTC. J is TRBJ1-2 and V is TRBV7-2, with D perhaps matching TRBD1 (5 bases). The V gene's germline CDR1 is SGHTA and CDR2 FQGNSA. Trimming pared 1 base from V and 5 bases from J, leaving 8 bases between. This CDR3 has 13 residues.

CDR3 in amino acids: CASSEDRGLQETQYF. The DNA of the CDR3 is TGTGCCAGCAGTGAAGACAGGGGGCTACAAGAGACCCAGTACTTC. This chain links TRBV2 with TRBJ2-5; 9 bases agree with TRBD1. The CDR3 spans 15 residues. CDR1 is SNHLY, CDR2 FYNNEI, per germline. Germline trimming cut 1 base from V and 2 bases from J; bases unmatched to any gene: 2.

V usage is TRBV5-4 and J usage is TRBJ1-1, with 8 bases that match TRBD1. The V and J ends lost 5 bases and 0 bases, in that order; junction bases with no gene match: 12. The CDR3 runs to 17 residues. Per germline, CDR1 SGHNT and CDR2 YYREEE (reference sequence). This CDR3 reads CASRSGQGLIMNTEAFF. Here the CDR3 DNA reads TGTGCCAGCAGGTCTGGACAGGGTCTTATTATGAACACTGAAGCTTTCTTT.

This clone was detected only a few times. The chain carries TRBV27 and TRBJ1-1; the D gene is possibly TRBD1 (5 bases). This CDR3 is 14 amino acids long. Looked up from germline, CDR1 is MNHEY and CDR2 is SMNVEV (reference sequence). The germline V and J ends were trimmed by 4 bases and 0 bases, with 9 bases remaining between them. The CDR3 DNA reads TGTGCCAGCAGTTCTGGGGGGATGAACACTGAAGCTTTCTTT. It codes for CASSSGGMNTEAFF.

The J gene is TRBJ1-2, the V gene TRBV30; D unclear. The ends were cut back, 2 bases at V and 5 bases at J, with 12 bases in the middle. This CDR3 is built from 13 residues. Germline V gene sequence: CDR1 GTSNPN, CDR2 SVGIG (reference sequence). The chain's CDR3 is CAWSLAGVYGYTF. CDR3 DNA sequence: TGTGCCTGGAGTTTAGCTGGGGTTTATGGCTACACCTTC.

The V and J genes are TRBV4-1 and TRBJ2-3; 9 positions match TRBD2. CDR1 and CDR2 (germline): MGHRA, YSYEKL. V dropped 2 bases and J dropped 5; count of bases not matched to a gene: 5. The CDR3 covers 15 residues. The CDR3, as DNA: TGCGCCAGCAGCCAATTGGGACTAGCTATAGATACGCAGTATTTT. Translating it yields CASSQLGLAIDTQYF.

This chain joins TRBV15 and TRBJ1-5; D uncertain. Germline CDR1 is LNHNV and CDR2 is YYDKDF (reference sequence). The CDR3 has 14 amino acids. V gave up 5 bases and J gave up 2 bases, with 10 bases separating them. As DNA, the CDR3 is TGTGCCACCAGCGGTTCAGGCCGCAATCAGCCCCAGCATTTT. Protein sequence: CATSGSGRNQPQHF.

The V and J genes are TRBV4-2 and TRBJ1-5; tentatively, D is TRBD1 (5 bases). Germline CDR1 reads LGHNA; CDR2 reads YNFKEQ. The CDR3 is made up of 17 amino acids. With 0 bases removed from V and 5 bases from J, the gap between germline ends came to 17 bases. This CDR3 reads CASSQDPRGAGYQPQHF. The CDR3 DNA reads TGTGCCAGCAGCCAAGATCCGAGGGGCGCGGGTTATCAGCCCCAGCATTTT.

This clone was counted only a few times. The chain couples TRBV6-6 to TRBJ1-2; D uncertain. The length of the CDR3 is 13 residues. The V end was cut by 8 bases, the J end by 1 base, with 11 bases between. Germline CDR1 is MNHNY and CDR2 is SVGAGI (reference sequence). In DNA, the CDR3 is TGTGCCAGCCAAATGACTATTAACTATGGCTACACCTTC. It translates to CASQMTINYGYTF.

The chain carries TRBV25-1 and TRBJ1-3; 8 nucleotides line up with TRBD1. The CDR3 length is 14 residues. The V and J ends lost 4 bases and 4 bases, in that order; junction bases with no gene match: 3. CDR1 MGHDK and CDR2 SYGVNS come from the germline V gene. The chain's CDR3 is CASSGTGSGNTIYF. DNA of the CDR3: TGTGCCAGCAGTGGGACAGGGTCGGGAAACACCATATATTTT.